Presented here are 17 T cell receptor beta chains from one specimen sequenced in a study of regulatory T cells in long-lasting Graves disease. Through Arm-PCR of CDR3 regions and iRepertoire HTBI primers, TCR beta libraries were built. From the multiplex PCR reads, TCRdb called clonotypes with MiXCR, one entry per CDR3 protein. The table includes 350,000 to 500,000 distinct CDR3 sequences, roughly 23% detected once. This sample's time point: persistent/refractory GD, antithyroid drugs over 5 years with positive TRAb. The authors made the TCR library using RNA they extracted from PBMCs. Sequenced here: peripheral blood mononuclear cells (PBMCs), sampled when the disease was refractory, from a patient treated with antithyroid drugs. The receptors derive from a female donor with Graves disease.

At least ten counts were recorded for this clonotype. This sequence joins TRBV4-2 and TRBJ2-7; 9 bases are shared with TRBD1. The junction had 7 bases not matched to a gene; V was cut back by 8 bases and J by 2 bases. This CDR3 contains 14 residues. Germline V gene lookup returns CDR1 LGHNA and CDR2 YNFKEQ. In DNA form, the CDR3 reads TGTGCCAGCTCACCCGGGACAGGGACCTACGAGCAGTACTTC. It yields the protein CASSPGTGTYEQYF.

The sample holds many counts of this clonotype. This chain links TRBV11-2 with TRBJ1-1; the D gene is possibly TRBD1 (6 bases). Germline V CDR1 and CDR2: SGHAT, FQNNGV. Trimming pared 5 bases from V and 1 base from J, leaving 11 bases between. The CDR3 totals 14 residues. The CDR3: CASSPGQKNTEAFF. The CDR3 bases are TGTGCCAGCAGCCCTGGACAGAAGAACACTGAAGCTTTCTTT.

Ten or more counts support this clonotype. J is TRBJ2-7 and V is TRBV15; the match to TRBD1 covers 7 bases. CDR1 and CDR2 (germline): LNHNV, YYDKDF (reference sequence). The trim removed 3 bases at V and 1 base at J, leaving 9 bases unmatched. The CDR3 extends over 16 amino acids. The DNA of the CDR3 is TGTGCCACCAGCAGGGCCCGGGACAGCGCGTCCTACGAGCAGTACTTC. Translating it yields CATSRARDSASYEQYF. Based on the CDR3 plus reference TRBV15 and TRBJ2-7, the full variable domain is DAMVIQNPRYQVTQFGKPVTLSCSQTLNHNVMYWYQQKSSQAPKLLFHYYDKDFNNEADTPDNFQSRRPNTSFCFLDIRSPGLGDTAMYLCATSRARDSASYEQYFGPGTRLTVT.

The V and J genes are TRBV19 and TRBJ2-2; 9 nucleotides line up with TRBD2. The CDR3 has 16 residues. The germline V gene has CDR1 LNHDA and CDR2 SQIVND (reference sequence). Trimming removed 4 bases from V and 6 bases from J; junction bases left unmatched: 9. In DNA, the CDR3 is TGTGCCAGTAGTACCCACGGCGGGAGGGCGCCCGGGGAGCTGTTTTTT. It yields the protein CASSTHGGRAPGELFF. Based on the CDR3 plus reference TRBV19 and TRBJ2-2, the full variable domain is DGGITQSPKYLFRKEGQNVTLSCEQNLNHDAMYWYRQDPGQGLRLIYYSQIVNDFQKGDIAEGYSVSREKKESFPLTVTSAQKNPTAFYLCASSTHGGRAPGELFFGEGSRLTVL.

This clonotype turned up a few times. The genes are TRBV7-2 and TRBJ2-7; TRBD2 matches 9 bases. Germline CDR1 is SGHTA and CDR2 is FQGNSA. CDR3 length: 16 amino acids. J gave up 4 bases and V 1 base, and 8 bases lay outside the gene matches. CDR3 protein: CASSLDAASGAYEQYF. The CDR3 DNA sequence: TGTGCCAGCAGCTTAGACGCGGCTAGCGGGGCTTACGAGCAGTACTTC.

J is TRBJ1-1 and V is TRBV20-1; 8 bases map to TRBD1. From germline, CDR1 is DFQATT and CDR2 SNEGSKA (reference sequence). The CDR3 spans 14 residues. V lost 5 bases to trimming and J lost 8 bases; unmatched junction nucleotides: 13. In DNA, the CDR3 is TGCAGTGCTCGAAGGGACAGGAGCTATGCGGAAGCTTTCTTT. It codes for CSARRDRSYAEAFF.

The CDR3, as DNA: TGTGCCAGCAGTTACGGGCCCGGGGGGGGCGGCAAAAACATTCAGTACTTC. This gives the protein CASSYGPGGGGKNIQYF. V is TRBV6-2 or TRBV6-3 and J is TRBJ2-4; 8 bases are shared with TRBD2. The V gene's germline CDR1 is MNHEY and CDR2 SVGEGT. Germline trimming cut 2 bases from V and 3 bases from J; bases unmatched to any gene: 9. This CDR3 spans 17 amino acids.

This clonotype appeared many times. The chain recombines TRBV2 with TRBJ2-2; 10 bases fit TRBD2. CDR3 length equals 15 residues. Losses at the gene ends were 6 bases for V and 6 bases for J; bases not matched to a gene: 7. Germline V gene sequence: CDR1 SNHLY, CDR2 FYNNEI. The CDR3: CASSASGRAAGELFF. In nucleotides, the CDR3 is TGTGCCAGCAGCGCAAGCGGGAGGGCCGCCGGGGAGCTGTTTTTT.

This clonotype has a count of ten or more. The chain combines TRBV28 with TRBJ1-1, with unresolved D. This CDR3 spans 11 amino acids. CDR1 is MDHEN, CDR2 SYDVKM, per germline. V was pared by 3 bases and J by 5 bases, with 4 bases between. This chain's CDR3 is CASSFGTEAFF. DNA of the CDR3: TGTGCCAGCAGTTTTGGTACTGAAGCTTTCTTT.

This clonotype was counted ten times or more. The genes are TRBV28 and TRBJ2-7; TRBD1 might be the D (5 bases). V was cut by 6 bases and J by 0 bases, with 9 bases left in between. This CDR3 contains 13 residues. Germline V gene lookup returns CDR1 MDHEN and CDR2 SYDVKM. The CDR3: CASSDSVSYEQYF. DNA for the CDR3: TGTGCCAGCAGCGACAGTGTCTCCTACGAGCAGTACTTC.

This clonotype was detected many times. V is TRBV6-1 and J is TRBJ2-6; tentative D call: TRBD2 (5 bases). Trimming took 6 bases from V and 0 from J, leaving 15 bases between them. Looked up from germline, CDR1 is MNHNS and CDR2 is SASEGT. The CDR3 sequence is 17 residues long. The CDR3 nucleotides are TGTGCCAGCAGCCGAACGACCGGGAACTCTGGGGCCAACGTCCTGACTTTC. This codes for CASSRTTGNSGANVLTF.

The gene calls are TRBV5-6 and TRBJ2-2; 7 bases agree with TRBD2. Germline values: CDR1 SGHDT, CDR2 YYEEEE. V shed 0 bases, J shed 3 bases, and the junction held 11 bases outside the gene matches. The CDR3 consists of 18 residues. Written as DNA, the CDR3 is TGTGCCAGCAGCTTGGAGGAGGGCGGGAGTTGGGACACCGGGGAGCTGTTTTTT. Its translation: CASSLEEGGSWDTGELFF.

With respect to this clonotype: It may be a read error: a sequence one base away is much more abundant. V is TRBV6-1 and J is TRBJ2-7; D gene ambiguous. The CDR3 has 11 amino acids. The germline V gene has CDR1 MNHNS and CDR2 SASEGT. This CDR3 reads CATISGYEQHF. CDR3 in DNA: TGTGCCACAATCTCCGGCTACGAGCAGCACTTC.

V gene TRBV2 combines with J gene TRBJ2-5; no definite D call. CDR1 and CDR2 (germline): SNHLY, FYNNEI. The CDR3 totals 14 residues. Trimming stripped 5 bases from V and 5 bases from J, with 15 bases between. The chain's CDR3 is CASSPPTIGETQYF. The CDR3 region has the DNA TGTGCCAGCAGTCCCCCTACGATAGGGGAGACCCAGTACTTC.

This clonotype was picked up one time. The chain uses TRBV4-1 and TRBJ2-5, with TRBD1 identical over 8 bases. Trimming took 2 bases from V and 6 from J; bases not matched to a gene: 11. Per germline, CDR1 MGHRA and CDR2 YSYEKL. This CDR3 is 16 amino acids long. The CDR3: CASSQPPDRDKQTQYF. CDR3 bases: TGCGCCAGCAGCCAACCCCCGGACAGGGACAAACAGACCCAGTACTTC.

This clonotype showed up many times. This rearrangement joins TRBV28 to TRBJ1-4, with D tentatively TRBD1 (5 bases). Trimming removed 2 bases from V and 11 bases from J, with 15 bases in between. Germline V lookup: CDR1 MDHEN, CDR2 SYDVKM. The CDR3 extends over 14 amino acids. CDR3 sequence reads: CASSLGGEAEKLFF. CDR3 in DNA: TGTGCCAGCAGTTTAGGAGGGGAGGCAGAGAAACTGTTTTTT.

As regards this clonotype: A much bigger clone sits one base away, suggesting this may be a read error. The chain recombines TRBV6-2 or TRBV6-3 with TRBJ2-2; TRBD2 is a possible D gene (5 bases). V was pared by 6 bases and J by 6 bases, with 14 bases between. Germline V gives CDR1 MNHEY, CDR2 SVGEGT. The CDR3 runs 14 residues. The CDR3 coding sequence is TGTGCCAGCAGAAAGACGGGAAACGCCGGGGAGCTGTTTTTT. It codes for CASRKTGNAGELFF.